Included here is one T cell receptor (beta chain) sequence, with context. Source study methods: Counts of nucleated cells, estimated from reference gene primer amplification, were obtained. TCRdb keeps only in-frame clones here, not all; method: immunoSEQ multiplex PCR. The D gene and trimming were derived from the DNA, and the V and J assignments and clone size from that table. This sample has about 120,000 clones, with 80% found just once. The data stem from a study of blood T cell repertoires in COVID-19. Study-wide context: The origin of the acute and convalescent COVID-19 samples was the United States, Italy and Spain. In each case, the material was cDNA or gDNA derived from T cells, B-cell-depleted T cells, or PBMCs.

The CDR3 totals 17 residues. The germline CDR1 and CDR2 sequences are LGHNA and YSLEER. Trimming took 0 bases from V and 4 from J, leaving 15 bases between them. Sequencing was done on a sample of peripheral blood. This chain connects TRBV4-3 to TRBJ1-4, with D possibly matching TRBD1 (5 bases). The sequence derives from a human donor in a cohort sampled during active COVID-19. CDR3 DNA: TGCGCCAGCAGCCAAGATCTTGCTCGACAGAATAATGAAAAACTGTTTTTT. This gives the protein CASSQDLARQNNEKLFF.